Below, 19 T cell receptor beta chains from the same sample are listed, as sequenced in a study of T cell changes during pregnancy in multiple sclerosis. Sequenced by immunoSEQ multiplex PCR; TCRdb stores in-frame clones only, minus some. The table lists roughly 30,000 clones, approximately 94% of them singletons, with around 0.41% in the top ten. The sequences come from CD4+ T cells from peripheral blood mononuclear cells, collected in the second trimester of pregnancy. These receptors all stem from a female donor with multiple sclerosis, enrolled in a pregnancy study.

The chain recombines TRBV6-5 with TRBJ2-7; D is possibly TRBD2 (6 bases). The V and J ends lost 10 bases and 13 bases respectively, with 20 bases between them. The CDR3 spans 11 residues. Germline assignment: CDR1 MNHEY and CDR2 SVGAGI. CDR3 residues: CATASPTSLYF. CDR3 nucleotide sequence: TGTGCCACCGCCTCCCCGACTAGTCTCTACTTC.

The V and J genes are TRBV19 and TRBJ2-1; D might be TRBD2 (5 bases). Germline lookup yields CDR1 LNHDA and CDR2 SQIVND (reference sequence). V gave up 0 bases and J gave up 8 bases, with 14 bases separating them. There are 15 residues in the CDR3. In nucleotides, the CDR3 is TGTGCCAGTAGTATAGATCGGGGTAGCGTAGATGAGCAGTTCTTC. Protein: CASSIDRGSVDEQFF.

The CDR3 bases are TGTGCCAGCAGTGTTAACAGCCCCACAGATACGCAGTATTTT. It is translated as CASSVNSPTDTQYF. This rearrangement joins TRBV6-1 to TRBJ2-3; D remains ambiguous. Germline assignment: CDR1 MNHNS and CDR2 SASEGT. The CDR3 length is 14 residues. Trimming took 4 bases from V and 2 from J, leaving 10 bases between them.

J is TRBJ2-7 and V is TRBV19; 14 positions match TRBD2. CDR1 is LNHDA and CDR2 is SQIVND in the germline V gene (reference sequence). The CDR3 is made up of 15 amino acids. The ends lost 6 bases at V and 5 bases at J; junction bases unmatched: 6. The CDR3 here is CASSQPGLAGDEQYF. CDR3 bases: TGTGCCAGTAGCCAACCGGGACTAGCGGGAGACGAGCAGTACTTC. Full variable domain (missing parts from reference TRBV19 and TRBJ2-7): DGGITQSPKYLFRKEGQNVTLSCEQNLNHDAMYWYRQDPGQGLRLIYYSQIVNDFQKGDIAEGYSVSREKKESFPLTVTSAQKNPTAFYLCASSQPGLAGDEQYFGPGTRLTVT.

This chain uses TRBV5-1 with TRBJ2-2, with D possibly TRBD1 on 5 matching bases. The CDR3 covers 14 residues. Germline V lookup: CDR1 SGHRS, CDR2 YFSETQ. The germline V and J ends were trimmed by 2 bases and 1 base, with 6 bases remaining between them. The CDR3 DNA sequence: TGCGCCAGCAGCTTAACAGGGAACACCGGGGAGCTGTTTTTT. Translating gives CASSLTGNTGELFF.

This chain uses TRBV27 with TRBJ1-2; D is ambiguous. V gave up 2 bases and J gave up 8 bases, with 12 bases separating them. The CDR3 runs to 13 residues. Germline loops: CDR1 MNHEY, CDR2 SMNVEV (reference sequence). The DNA for the CDR3 is TGTGCCAGCAGTTTAAGTGCAGCGAAAGGCTACACCTTC. Residues: CASSLSAAKGYTF.

The chain joins TRBV5-1 to TRBJ2-1; tentative D call: TRBD1 (6 bases). The CDR3 totals 13 residues. The V and J ends lost 0 bases and 9 bases respectively, with 10 bases between them. From germline, CDR1 is SGHRS and CDR2 YFSETQ. CDR3 nucleotides: TGCGCCAGCAGCTTGGTGGAAGGGGGTGAGCAGTTCTTC. Protein sequence: CASSLVEGGEQFF.

V and J are TRBV5-1 and TRBJ2-7; 7 bases line up with TRBD1. The CDR3 contains 17 residues. V was pared by 0 bases and J by 5 bases, with 14 bases of the junction left unmatched. Germline values: CDR1 SGHRS, CDR2 YFSETQ. The CDR3: CASSLDPVGGSLDEQYF. The CDR3 DNA reads as TGCGCCAGCAGCTTGGATCCGGTAGGGGGCAGTTTGGACGAGCAGTACTTC.

The gene calls are TRBV27 and TRBJ1-2; 7 bases line up with TRBD1. The germline CDR1 and CDR2 sequences are MNHEY and SMNVEV (reference sequence). The CDR3 is 14 residues long. V shed 6 bases, J shed 5 bases, and the junction held 9 bases outside the gene matches. The CDR3 spells CASRRQGSGYGYTF. DNA for the CDR3: TGTGCCAGCAGGCGACAGGGTTCAGGGTATGGCTACACCTTC.

V and J are TRBV28 and TRBJ2-2; D may be TRBD2 (6 bases). The CDR3 runs to 15 residues. Trimming removed 6 bases from V and 7 bases from J, with 18 bases in between. Germline CDR1 is MDHEN and CDR2 is SYDVKM. The CDR3 loop reads CASRYSGARGGELFF. The CDR3 nucleotides are TGTGCCAGCAGGTACTCGGGAGCCCGGGGCGGGGAGCTGTTTTTT.

The V gene is TRBV7-9, the J gene TRBJ2-7, with 10 bases aligning to TRBD1. Germline V gene lookup returns CDR1 SEHNR and CDR2 FQNEAQ (reference sequence). This CDR3 region has 14 residues. V trimming: 4 bases; J trimming: 3 bases; junction bases outside the gene matches: 3. The CDR3 loop reads CASSYGTGVYEQYF. The CDR3 DNA reads TGTGCCAGCAGCTACGGGACAGGGGTCTACGAGCAGTACTTC. Full variable domain (remainder filled in from reference TRBV7-9 and TRBJ2-7): DTGVSQNPRHKITKRGQNVTFRCDPISEHNRLYWYRQTLGQGPEFLTYFQNEAQLEKSRLLSDRFSAERPKGSFSTLEIQRTEQGDSAMYLCASSYGTGVYEQYFGPGTRLTVT.

The chain recombines TRBV10-3 with TRBJ2-7; 9 nucleotides align to TRBD1. Trimming removed 6 bases from V and 3 bases from J; junction bases left unmatched: 6. The CDR3 is 14 amino acids. The germline V gene encodes CDR1 ENHRY and CDR2 SYGVKD. CDR3: CAISPGQGVYEQYF. The CDR3 DNA reads TGTGCCATCAGCCCGGGACAGGGAGTCTACGAGCAGTACTTC.

The chain joins TRBV27 to TRBJ2-7, with 11 bases that match TRBD1. The CDR3 runs 18 residues. J was trimmed by 0 bases and V by 8 bases; bases with no gene match: 15. The V gene's germline CDR1 is MNHEY and CDR2 SMNVEV (reference sequence). CDR3 sequence reads: CASGYRGTGGSNSYEQYF. CDR3 bases: TGTGCCAGCGGCTACCGAGGGACAGGGGGAAGTAACTCCTACGAGCAGTACTTC.

The genes are TRBV7-2 and TRBJ2-1, with a tentative D call TRBD2 (6 bases). Germline CDR1 is SGHTA and CDR2 is FQGNSA. Trimming removed 5 bases at V and 9 bases at J, with 20 bases between. There are 15 residues in the CDR3. The chain's CDR3 is CASSPYGGPNIEQFF. CDR3 bases: TGTGCCAGCAGCCCATACGGGGGTCCTAACATTGAGCAGTTCTTC.

The J gene is TRBJ1-5, the V gene TRBV6-5, with 8 bases aligning to TRBD1. Trimming at V came to 6 bases and at J to 3 bases, leaving 4 bases not matched to a gene. This CDR3 is 14 amino acids long. Germline CDR1 and CDR2: MNHEY and SVGAGI. CDR3 in amino acids: CASRATGVNQPQHF. The CDR3 nucleotides are TGTGCCAGCAGGGCGACAGGGGTCAATCAGCCCCAGCATTTT.

The chain joins TRBV5-5 to TRBJ1-5; D perhaps matches TRBD1 (5 bases). Germline CDR1 and CDR2: SGHKS and YYEKEE (reference sequence). The V and J ends lost 5 bases and 0 bases respectively, with 12 bases between them. The length of the CDR3 is 15 residues. The CDR3 region is CASRRTGYSNQPQHF. CDR3 DNA sequence: TGTGCCAGCAGACGAACAGGATATAGCAATCAGCCCCAGCATTTT.

The chain has TRBV5-1 and TRBJ2-7; TRBD1 aligns across 11 bases. The CDR3 has 17 amino acids. The ends lost 4 bases at V and 1 base at J; junction bases unmatched: 10. Germline lookup yields CDR1 SGHRS and CDR2 YFSETQ. CDR3 residues: CASSPVLGTGGSYEQYF. CDR3 nucleotide sequence: TGCGCCAGCAGCCCGGTACTTGGGACAGGGGGTTCCTACGAGCAGTACTTC.

This rearrangement joins TRBV7-3 to TRBJ2-1; 11 positions agree with TRBD1. The ends lost 3 bases at V and 6 bases at J; junction bases unmatched: 4. This CDR3 contains 15 residues. CDR1 and CDR2 (germline): SGHTA, FQGTGA. CDR3 sequence (DNA): TGTGCCAGCAGCTTGGCCGGGACAGGGGGCAATGAGCAGTTCTTC. This encodes CASSLAGTGGNEQFF.

V is TRBV7-2 and J is TRBJ1-5, with 8 bases matching TRBD1. CDR3 length equals 14 residues. Germline CDR1 is SGHTA and CDR2 is FQGNSA. V gave up 5 bases and J gave up 2 bases; unmatched junction bases: 2. The CDR3 DNA reads as TGTGCCAGCAGCCCGACAGGGGGCAATCAGCCCCAGCATTTT. Translation gives CASSPTGGNQPQHF.